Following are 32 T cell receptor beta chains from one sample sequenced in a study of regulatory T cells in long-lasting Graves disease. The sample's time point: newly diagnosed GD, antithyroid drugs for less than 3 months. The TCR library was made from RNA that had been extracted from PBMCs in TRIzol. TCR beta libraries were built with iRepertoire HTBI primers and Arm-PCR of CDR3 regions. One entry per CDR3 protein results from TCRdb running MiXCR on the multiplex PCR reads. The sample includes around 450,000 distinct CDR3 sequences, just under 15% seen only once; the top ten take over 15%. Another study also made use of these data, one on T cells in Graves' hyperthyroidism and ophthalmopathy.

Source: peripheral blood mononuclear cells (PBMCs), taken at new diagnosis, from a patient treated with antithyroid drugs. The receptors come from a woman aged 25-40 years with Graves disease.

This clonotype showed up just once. CDR3: CASSFMSGSETTEAFF. The CDR3 coding sequence is TGTGCCAGCAGCTTCATGTCAGGCTCCGAGACCACTGAAGCTTTCTTT. This chain links TRBV5-4 with TRBJ1-1; unclear D gene. CDR1 is SGHNT and CDR2 is YYREEE in the germline V gene (reference sequence). CDR3 size: 16 residues. Trimming stripped 2 bases from V and 4 bases from J, with 18 bases between.

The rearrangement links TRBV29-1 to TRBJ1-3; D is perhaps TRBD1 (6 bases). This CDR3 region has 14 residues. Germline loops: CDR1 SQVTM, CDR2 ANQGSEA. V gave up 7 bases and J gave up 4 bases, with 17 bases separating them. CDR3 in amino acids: CSASWGARGNTIYF. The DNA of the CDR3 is TGCAGCGCGTCGTGGGGGGCGCGCGGAAACACCATATATTTT.

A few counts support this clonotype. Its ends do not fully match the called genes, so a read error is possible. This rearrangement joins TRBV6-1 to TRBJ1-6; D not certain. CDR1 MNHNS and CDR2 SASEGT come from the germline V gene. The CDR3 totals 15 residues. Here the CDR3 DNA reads TGTGCCAGCAGTCAAGCCCTTCGGGGTGGTTCACCCCTCCACTTT. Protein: CASSQALRGGSPLHF.

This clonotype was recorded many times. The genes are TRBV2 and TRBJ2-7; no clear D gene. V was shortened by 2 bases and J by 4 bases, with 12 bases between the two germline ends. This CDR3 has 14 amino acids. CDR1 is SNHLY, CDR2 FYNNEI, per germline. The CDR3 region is CASSELGFGYEQYF. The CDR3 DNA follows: TGTGCCAGCAGTGAATTAGGGTTCGGTTACGAGCAGTACTTC.

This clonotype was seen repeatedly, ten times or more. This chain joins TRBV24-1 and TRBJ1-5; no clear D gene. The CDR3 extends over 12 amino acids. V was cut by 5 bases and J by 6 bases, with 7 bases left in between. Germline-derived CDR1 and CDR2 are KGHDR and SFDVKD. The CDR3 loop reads CATSGSGQPQHF. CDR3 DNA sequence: TGTGCCACCAGTGGTTCCGGTCAGCCCCAGCATTTT.

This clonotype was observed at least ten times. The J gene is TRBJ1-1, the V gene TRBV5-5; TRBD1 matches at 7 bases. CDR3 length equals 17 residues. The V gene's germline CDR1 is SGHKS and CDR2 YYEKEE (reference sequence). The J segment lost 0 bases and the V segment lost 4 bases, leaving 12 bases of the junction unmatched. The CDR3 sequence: CASSRTGAGGMNTEAFF. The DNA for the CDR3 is TGTGCCAGCAGCAGAACAGGGGCGGGGGGTATGAACACTGAAGCTTTCTTT.

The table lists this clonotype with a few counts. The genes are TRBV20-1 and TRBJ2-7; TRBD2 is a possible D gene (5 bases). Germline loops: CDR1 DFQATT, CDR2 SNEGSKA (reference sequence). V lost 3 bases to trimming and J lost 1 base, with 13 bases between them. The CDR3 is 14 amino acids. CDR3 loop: CSARGEAYSYEQYF. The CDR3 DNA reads TGCAGTGCTAGGGGAGAGGCCTATTCCTACGAGCAGTACTTC.

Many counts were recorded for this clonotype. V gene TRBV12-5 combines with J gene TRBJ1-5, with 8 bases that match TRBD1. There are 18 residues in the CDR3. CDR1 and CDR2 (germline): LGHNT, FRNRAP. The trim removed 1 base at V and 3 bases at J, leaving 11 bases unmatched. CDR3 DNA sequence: TGTGCTAGTGGTTTGGCCTCGGGAGGACAGGGCCACAATCAGCCCCAGCATTTT. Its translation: CASGLASGGQGHNQPQHF. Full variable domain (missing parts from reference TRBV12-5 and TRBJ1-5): DARVTQTPRHKVTEMGQEVTMRCQPILGHNTVFWYRQTMMQGLELLAYFRNRAPLDDSGMPKDRFSAEMPDATLATLKIQPSEPRDSAVYFCASGLASGGQGHNQPQHFGDGTRLSIL.

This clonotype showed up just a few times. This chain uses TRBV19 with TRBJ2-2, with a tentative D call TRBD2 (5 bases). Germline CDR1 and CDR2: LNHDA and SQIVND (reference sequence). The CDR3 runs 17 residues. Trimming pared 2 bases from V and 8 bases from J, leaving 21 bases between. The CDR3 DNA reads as TGTGCCAGTAGTATAAGTCGGGCTAGCTTAAACCGAGGGGAGCTGTTTTTT. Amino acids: CASSISRASLNRGELFF.

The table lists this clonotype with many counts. CDR3 sequence reads: CASSLSGRGNYGYTF. DNA of the CDR3: TGTGCCAGCAGCTTATCGGGCAGGGGCAACTATGGCTACACCTTC. The V call is TRBV7-8, the J call TRBJ1-2, with D possibly TRBD1 on 6 matching bases. This CDR3 contains 15 residues. Between the trimmed V and J ends, which lost 2 bases and 2 bases, there was a span of 12 bases. Germline V gives CDR1 SGHVS, CDR2 FQNEAQ.

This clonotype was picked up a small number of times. The CDR3 nucleotides are TGTGCCAGCAGCTTCGGGGACACCACCGGGGAGCTGTTTTTT. Its protein product is CASSFGDTTGELFF. This chain connects TRBV7-9 to TRBJ2-2; the D gene is possibly TRBD1 (6 bases). CDR1 and CDR2 (germline): SEHNR, FQNEAQ (reference sequence). The CDR3 consists of 14 residues. V lost 3 bases, J lost 4 bases, and 9 bases lay in between.

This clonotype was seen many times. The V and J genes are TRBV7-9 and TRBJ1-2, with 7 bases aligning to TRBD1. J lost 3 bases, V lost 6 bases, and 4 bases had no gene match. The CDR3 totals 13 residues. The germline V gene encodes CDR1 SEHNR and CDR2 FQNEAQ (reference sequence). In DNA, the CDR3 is TGTGCCAGCAGAAGGGGGCGGGACTATGGCTACACCTTC. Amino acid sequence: CASRRGRDYGYTF.

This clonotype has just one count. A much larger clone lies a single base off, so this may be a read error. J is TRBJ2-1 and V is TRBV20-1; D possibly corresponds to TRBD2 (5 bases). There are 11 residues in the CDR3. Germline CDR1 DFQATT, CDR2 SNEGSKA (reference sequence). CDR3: CSARELTWESF. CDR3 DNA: TGCAGTGCTAGAGAACTCACGTGGGAGTCCTTC.

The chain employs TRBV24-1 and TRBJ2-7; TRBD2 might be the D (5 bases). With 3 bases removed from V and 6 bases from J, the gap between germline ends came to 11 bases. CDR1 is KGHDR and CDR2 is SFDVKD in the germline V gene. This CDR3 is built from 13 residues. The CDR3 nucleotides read TGTGCCACCAGTGATCCCCTGGGGAGCGAGCAGTACTTC. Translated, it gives CATSDPLGSEQYF.

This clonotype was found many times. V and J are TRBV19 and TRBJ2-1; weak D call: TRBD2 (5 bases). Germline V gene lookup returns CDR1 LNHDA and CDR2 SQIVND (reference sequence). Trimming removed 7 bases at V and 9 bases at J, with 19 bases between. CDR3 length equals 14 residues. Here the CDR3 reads CASTLRPTEGEQFF. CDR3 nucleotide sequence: TGTGCCAGTACCCTAAGACCGACCGAGGGTGAGCAGTTCTTC.

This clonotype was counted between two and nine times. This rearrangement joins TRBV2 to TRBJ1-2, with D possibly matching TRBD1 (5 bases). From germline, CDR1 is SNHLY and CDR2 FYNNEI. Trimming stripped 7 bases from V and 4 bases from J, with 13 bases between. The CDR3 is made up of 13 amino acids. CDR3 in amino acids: CASNSGQSYGYTF. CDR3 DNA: TGTGCCAGCAACTCGGGGCAGTCCTATGGCTACACCTTC.

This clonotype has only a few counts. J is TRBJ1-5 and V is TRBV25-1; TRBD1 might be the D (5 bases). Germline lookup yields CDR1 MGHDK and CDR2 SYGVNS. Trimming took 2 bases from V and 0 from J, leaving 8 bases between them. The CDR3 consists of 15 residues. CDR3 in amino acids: CASSEGGHSNQPQHF. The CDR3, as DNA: TGTGCCAGCAGTGAAGGCGGACATAGCAATCAGCCCCAGCATTTT.

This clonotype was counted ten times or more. The CDR3, as DNA: TGCAGTGCTAGAGTTGCTAGCGGGGCGGGGCGCAATGAGCAGTTCTTC. It is translated as CSARVASGAGRNEQFF. The V gene is TRBV20-1, the J gene TRBJ2-1, with TRBD2 matching over 9 bases. This CDR3 is built from 16 residues. CDR1 DFQATT and CDR2 SNEGSKA come from the germline V gene (reference sequence). V was pared by 1 base and J by 6 bases, with 10 bases of the junction left unmatched.

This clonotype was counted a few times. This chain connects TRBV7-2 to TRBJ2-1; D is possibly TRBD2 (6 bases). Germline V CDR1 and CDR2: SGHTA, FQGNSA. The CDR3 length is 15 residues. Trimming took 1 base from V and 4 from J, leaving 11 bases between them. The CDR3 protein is CASSLDSGGYNEQFF. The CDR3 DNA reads TGTGCCAGCAGCTTAGATAGCGGAGGGTACAATGAGCAGTTCTTC.

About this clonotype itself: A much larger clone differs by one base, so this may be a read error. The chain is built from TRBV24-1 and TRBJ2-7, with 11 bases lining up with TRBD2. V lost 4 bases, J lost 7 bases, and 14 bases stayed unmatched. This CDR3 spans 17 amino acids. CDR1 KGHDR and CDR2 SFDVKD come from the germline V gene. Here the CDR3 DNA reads TGTGCCACCAGTGACCTCAATAGCGGGAGGGCCTTCAATGAGCAGTACTTC. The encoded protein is CATSDLNSGRAFNEQYF.

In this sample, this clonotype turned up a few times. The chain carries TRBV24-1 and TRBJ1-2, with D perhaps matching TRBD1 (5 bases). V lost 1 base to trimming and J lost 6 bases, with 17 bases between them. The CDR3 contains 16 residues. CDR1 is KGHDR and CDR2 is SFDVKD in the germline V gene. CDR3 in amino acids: CATSDFGGDQPDGYTF. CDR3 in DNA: TGTGCCACCAGTGATTTTGGGGGAGACCAGCCCGATGGCTACACCTTC.

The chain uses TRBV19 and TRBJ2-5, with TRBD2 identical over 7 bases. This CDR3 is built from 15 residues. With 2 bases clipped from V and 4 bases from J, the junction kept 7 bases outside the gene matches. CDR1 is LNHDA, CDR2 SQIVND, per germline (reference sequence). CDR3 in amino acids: CASSILASGLETQYF. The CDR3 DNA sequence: TGTGCCAGTAGTATATTGGCTAGCGGCCTAGAGACCCAGTACTTC.

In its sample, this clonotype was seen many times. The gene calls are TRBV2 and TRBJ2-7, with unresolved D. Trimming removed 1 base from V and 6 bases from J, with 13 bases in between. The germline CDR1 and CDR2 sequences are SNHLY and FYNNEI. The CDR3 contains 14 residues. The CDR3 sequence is CASSEEVGSREQYF. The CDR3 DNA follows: TGTGCCAGCAGTGAAGAGGTCGGGTCTCGCGAGCAGTACTTC.

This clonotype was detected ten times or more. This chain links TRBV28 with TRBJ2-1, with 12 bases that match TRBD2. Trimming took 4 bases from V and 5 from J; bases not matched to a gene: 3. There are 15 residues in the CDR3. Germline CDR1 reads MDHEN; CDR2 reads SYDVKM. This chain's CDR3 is CASSYLAGGDNEQFF. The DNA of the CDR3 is TGTGCCAGCAGTTACCTAGCGGGGGGGGACAATGAGCAGTTCTTC.

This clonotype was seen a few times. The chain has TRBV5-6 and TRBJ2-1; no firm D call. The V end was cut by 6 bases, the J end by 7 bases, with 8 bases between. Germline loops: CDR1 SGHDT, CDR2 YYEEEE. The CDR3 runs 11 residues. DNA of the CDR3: TGTGCCAGCACCTATGGGAATGAGCAGTTCTTC. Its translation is CASTYGNEQFF.

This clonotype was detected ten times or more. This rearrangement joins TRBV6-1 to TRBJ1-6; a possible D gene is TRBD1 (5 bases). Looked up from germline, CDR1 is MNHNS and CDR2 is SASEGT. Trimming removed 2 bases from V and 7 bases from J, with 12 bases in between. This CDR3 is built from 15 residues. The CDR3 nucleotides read TGTGCCAGCAGTGAACTCGGGGGTACGAATTCACCCCTCCACTTT. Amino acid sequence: CASSELGGTNSPLHF.

CDR3 protein: CATSLGVRTGELFF. In DNA form, the CDR3 reads TGTGCCACCAGTCTAGGGGTGCGGACCGGGGAGCTGTTTTTT. This chain joins TRBV24-1 and TRBJ2-2, with a possible D match to TRBD1 (5 bases). Looked up from germline, CDR1 is KGHDR and CDR2 is SFDVKD. This CDR3 contains 14 residues. V was cut by 6 bases and J by 5 bases, with 12 bases left in between.

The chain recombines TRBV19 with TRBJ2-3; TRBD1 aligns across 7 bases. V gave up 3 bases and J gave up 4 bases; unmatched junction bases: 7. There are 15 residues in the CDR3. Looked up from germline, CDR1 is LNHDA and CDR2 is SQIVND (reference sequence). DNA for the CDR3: TGTGCCAGTAGTATCCAGGCAGGGGGTGCAGATACGCAGTATTTT. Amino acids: CASSIQAGGADTQYF. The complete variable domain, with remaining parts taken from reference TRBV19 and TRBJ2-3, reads DGGITQSPKYLFRKEGQNVTLSCEQNLNHDAMYWYRQDPGQGLRLIYYSQIVNDFQKGDIAEGYSVSREKKESFPLTVTSAQKNPTAFYLCASSIQAGGADTQYFGPGTRLTVL.

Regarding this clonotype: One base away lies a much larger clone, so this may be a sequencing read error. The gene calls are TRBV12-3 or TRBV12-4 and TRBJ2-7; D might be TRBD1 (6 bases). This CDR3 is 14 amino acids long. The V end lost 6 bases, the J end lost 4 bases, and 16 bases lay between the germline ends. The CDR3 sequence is CASSPTGINYEQYF. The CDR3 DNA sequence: TGTGCCAGCAGCCCCACAGGGATAAATTACGAGCAGTACTTC.

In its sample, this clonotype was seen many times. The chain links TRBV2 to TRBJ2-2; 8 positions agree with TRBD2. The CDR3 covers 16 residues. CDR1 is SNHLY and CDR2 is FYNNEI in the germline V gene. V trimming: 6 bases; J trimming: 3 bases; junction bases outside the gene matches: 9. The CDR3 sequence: CASRDKRERDTGELFF. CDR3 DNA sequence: TGTGCCAGCAGGGATAAGCGGGAGAGGGACACCGGGGAGCTGTTTTTT.

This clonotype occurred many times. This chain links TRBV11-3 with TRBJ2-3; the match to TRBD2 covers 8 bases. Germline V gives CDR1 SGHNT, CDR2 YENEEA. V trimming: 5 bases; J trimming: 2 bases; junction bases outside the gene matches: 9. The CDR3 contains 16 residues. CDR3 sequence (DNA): TGTGCCAGCAGCCCCGACCGACTAGCGACCACAGATACGCAGTATTTT. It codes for CASSPDRLATTDTQYF.

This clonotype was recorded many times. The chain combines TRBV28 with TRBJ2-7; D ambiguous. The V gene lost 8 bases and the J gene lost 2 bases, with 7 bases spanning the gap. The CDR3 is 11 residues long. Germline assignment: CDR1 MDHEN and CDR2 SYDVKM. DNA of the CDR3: TGTGCCAGCGGGTCCGCCTACGAGCAGTACTTC. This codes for CASGSAYEQYF.